This TCR beta chain was sequenced during a study of Graves' ophthalmopathy and Graves' hyperthyroidism. Diagnosis relied on clinical symptoms, serum thyroxine, TRAb, thyroid ultrasound and orbital computed tomography. This clonotype was counted ten times or more. RNA transcripts were the template, and TCR beta CDR3 regions were amplified from them. An opening RT-PCR round employed HTBI primers and preceded a second-round multiplex PCR. TCRdb reanalysed the multiplex PCR reads using MiXCR and keeps one entry per CDR3 protein. Of about 1.2 million distinct CDR3 sequences in the sample, roughly 35% are singletons; the top ten hold 11%. Sequencing was carried out using peripheral blood or thyroid tissue (not recorded which). This sequence was found in an adult man with Graves' hyperthyroidism.

The CDR3 loop reads CASSTTGGANEQYF. DNA for the CDR3: TGCGCCAGCAGTACCACAGGGGGCGCGAACGAGCAGTACTTC. The chain links TRBV5-1 to TRBJ2-7, with 9 bases lining up with TRBD1. V shed 5 bases, J shed 5 bases, and the junction held 8 bases outside the gene matches. This CDR3 has 14 residues. Germline V gene sequence: CDR1 SGHRS, CDR2 YFSETQ. The whole variable domain, remainder taken from reference TRBV5-1 and TRBJ2-7, is KAGVTQTPRYLIKTRGQQVTLSCSPISGHRSVSWYQQTPGQGLQFLFEYFSETQRNKGNFPGRFSGRQFSNSRSEMNVSTLELGDSALYLCASSTTGGANEQYFGPGTRLTVT.